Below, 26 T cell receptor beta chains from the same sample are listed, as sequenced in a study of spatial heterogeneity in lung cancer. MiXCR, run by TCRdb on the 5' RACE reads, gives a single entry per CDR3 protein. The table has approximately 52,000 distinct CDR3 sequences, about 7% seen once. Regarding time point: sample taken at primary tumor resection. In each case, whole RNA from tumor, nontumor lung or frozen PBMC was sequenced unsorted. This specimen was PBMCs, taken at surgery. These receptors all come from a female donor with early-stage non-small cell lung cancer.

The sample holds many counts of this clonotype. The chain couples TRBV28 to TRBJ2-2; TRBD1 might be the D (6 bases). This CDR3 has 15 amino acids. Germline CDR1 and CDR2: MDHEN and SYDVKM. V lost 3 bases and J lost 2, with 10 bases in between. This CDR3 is CASSLRQANTGELFF. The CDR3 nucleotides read TGTGCCAGCAGTTTGAGACAGGCAAACACCGGGGAGCTGTTTTTT.

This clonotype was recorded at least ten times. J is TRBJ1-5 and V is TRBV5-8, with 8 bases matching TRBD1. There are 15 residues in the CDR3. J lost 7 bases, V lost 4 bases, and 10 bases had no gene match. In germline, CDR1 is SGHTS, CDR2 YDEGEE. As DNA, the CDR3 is TGTGCCAGCAGCGCCCGGACAGGGTCGGGGCAGCCCCAGCATTTT. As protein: CASSARTGSGQPQHF. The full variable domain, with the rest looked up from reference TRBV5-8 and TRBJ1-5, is EAGVTQSPTHLIKTRGQQATLRCSPISGHTSVYWYQQALGLGLQFLLWYDEGEERNRGNFPPRFSGRQFPNYSSELNVNALELEDSALYLCASSARTGSGQPQHFGDGTRLSIL.

The CDR3 nucleotides are TGCAGTGCTAGAGACTGGACAGTCAACACTGAAGCTTTCTTT. Translated: CSARDWTVNTEAFF. V usage is TRBV20-1 and J usage is TRBJ1-1; weak D call: TRBD1 (6 bases). Between the trimmed V and J ends, which lost 0 bases and 2 bases, there was a span of 10 bases. CDR3 size: 14 residues. The germline V gene encodes CDR1 DFQATT and CDR2 SNEGSKA (reference sequence).

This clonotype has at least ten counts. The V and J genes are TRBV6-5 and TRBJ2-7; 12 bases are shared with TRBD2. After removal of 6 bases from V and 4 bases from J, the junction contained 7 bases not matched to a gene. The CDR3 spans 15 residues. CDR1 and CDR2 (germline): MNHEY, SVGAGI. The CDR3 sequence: CASRFLAGGRYEQYF. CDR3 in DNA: TGTGCCAGCAGATTTCTAGCGGGGGGGCGATACGAGCAGTACTTC.

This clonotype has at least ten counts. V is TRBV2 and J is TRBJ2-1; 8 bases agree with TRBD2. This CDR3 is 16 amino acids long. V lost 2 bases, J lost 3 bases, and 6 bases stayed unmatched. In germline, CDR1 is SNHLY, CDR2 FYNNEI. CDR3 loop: CASSERGGGFYNEQFF. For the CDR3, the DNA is TGTGCCAGCAGTGAACGTGGCGGGGGGTTCTACAATGAGCAGTTCTTC.

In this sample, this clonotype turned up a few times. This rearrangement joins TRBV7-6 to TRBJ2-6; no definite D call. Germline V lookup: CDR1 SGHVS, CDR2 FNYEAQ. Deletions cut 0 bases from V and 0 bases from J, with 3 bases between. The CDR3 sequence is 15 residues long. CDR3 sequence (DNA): TGTGCCAGCAGCTTAGCTTTCTCTGGGGCCAACGTCCTGACTTTC. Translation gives CASSLAFSGANVLTF.

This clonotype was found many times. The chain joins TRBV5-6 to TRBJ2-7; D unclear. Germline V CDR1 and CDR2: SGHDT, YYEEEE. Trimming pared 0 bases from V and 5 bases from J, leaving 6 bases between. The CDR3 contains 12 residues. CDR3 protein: CASSLGFDEQYF. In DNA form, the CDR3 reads TGTGCCAGCAGCTTGGGGTTTGACGAGCAGTACTTC.

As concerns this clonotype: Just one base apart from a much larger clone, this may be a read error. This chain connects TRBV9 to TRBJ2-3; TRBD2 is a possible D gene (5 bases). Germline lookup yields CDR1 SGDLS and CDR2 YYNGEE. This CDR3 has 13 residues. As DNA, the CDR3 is TGTGCCAGCAGCGTGGACTTCACAGATGCGCAGTATTTT. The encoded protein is CASSVDFTDAQYF.

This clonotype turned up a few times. This CDR3 reads CASSDGEGAEAFF. The DNA for the CDR3 is TGTGCCAGCAGCGACGGCGAGGGCGCTGAAGCTTTCTTT. The rearrangement uses TRBV7-9 and TRBJ1-1, with D hard to call. V gave up 5 bases and J gave up 6 bases, with 13 bases separating them. CDR1 and CDR2 (germline): SEHNR, FQNEAQ (reference sequence). The CDR3 has 13 residues.

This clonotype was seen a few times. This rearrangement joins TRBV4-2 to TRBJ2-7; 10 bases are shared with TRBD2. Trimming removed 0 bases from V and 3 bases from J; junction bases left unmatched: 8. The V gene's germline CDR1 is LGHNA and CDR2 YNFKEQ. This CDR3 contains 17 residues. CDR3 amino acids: CASSQEGLAGVGYEQYF. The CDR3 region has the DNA TGTGCCAGCAGCCAAGAGGGTCTAGCGGGGGTTGGCTACGAGCAGTACTTC.

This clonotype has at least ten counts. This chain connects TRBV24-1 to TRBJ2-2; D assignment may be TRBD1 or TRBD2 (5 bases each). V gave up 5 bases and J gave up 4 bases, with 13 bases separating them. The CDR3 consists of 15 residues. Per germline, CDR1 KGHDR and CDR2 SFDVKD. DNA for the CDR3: TGTGCCACCAGTGGTCCGGGACCTCCCACCGGGGAGCTGTTTTTT. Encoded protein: CATSGPGPPTGELFF.

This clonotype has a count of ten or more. CDR3 DNA sequence: TGCAGTGCTAGGTGGACAGAAGAGACCCAGTACTTC. Encoded protein: CSARWTEETQYF. The chain combines TRBV20-1 with TRBJ2-5; D is perhaps TRBD1 (6 bases). The CDR3 loop spans 12 amino acids. CDR1 and CDR2 (germline): DFQATT, SNEGSKA (reference sequence). The V gene lost 3 bases and the J gene lost 3 bases, with 8 bases spanning the gap.

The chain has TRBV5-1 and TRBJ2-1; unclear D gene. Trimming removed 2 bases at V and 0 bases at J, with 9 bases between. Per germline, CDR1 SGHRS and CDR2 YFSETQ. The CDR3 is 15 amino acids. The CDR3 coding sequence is TGCGCCAGCAGCTTATCGGATCCCTCCTACAATGAGCAGTTCTTC. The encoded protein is CASSLSDPSYNEQFF.

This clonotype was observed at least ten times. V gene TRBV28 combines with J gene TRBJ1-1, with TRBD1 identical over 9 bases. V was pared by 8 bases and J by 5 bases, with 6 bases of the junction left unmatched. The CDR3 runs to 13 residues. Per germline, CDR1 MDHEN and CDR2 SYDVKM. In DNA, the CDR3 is TGTGCCAGCGGCCGGGACAGGGTTACTGAAGCTTTCTTT. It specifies CASGRDRVTEAFF.

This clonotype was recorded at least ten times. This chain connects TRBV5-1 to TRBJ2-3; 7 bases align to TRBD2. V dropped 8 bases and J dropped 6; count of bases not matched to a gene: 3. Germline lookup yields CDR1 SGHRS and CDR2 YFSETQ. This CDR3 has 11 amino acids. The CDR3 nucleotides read TGCGCCAGTTTTAGCGGGGATACGCAGTATTTT. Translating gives CASFSGDTQYF.

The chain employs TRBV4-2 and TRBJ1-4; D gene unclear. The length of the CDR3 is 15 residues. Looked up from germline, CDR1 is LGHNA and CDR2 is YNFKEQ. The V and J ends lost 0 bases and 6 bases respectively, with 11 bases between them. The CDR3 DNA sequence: TGTGCCAGCAGCCAAGACAAGGGTTGGGATGAAAAACTGTTTTTT. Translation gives CASSQDKGWDEKLFF.

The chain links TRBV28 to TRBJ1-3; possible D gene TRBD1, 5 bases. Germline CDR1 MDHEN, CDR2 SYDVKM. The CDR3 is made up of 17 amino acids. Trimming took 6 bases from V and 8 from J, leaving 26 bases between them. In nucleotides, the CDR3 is TGTGCCAGCAGACTTAGGGTCTCTCGGTCAGGGACTCACACCATATATTTT. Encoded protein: CASRLRVSRSGTHTIYF.

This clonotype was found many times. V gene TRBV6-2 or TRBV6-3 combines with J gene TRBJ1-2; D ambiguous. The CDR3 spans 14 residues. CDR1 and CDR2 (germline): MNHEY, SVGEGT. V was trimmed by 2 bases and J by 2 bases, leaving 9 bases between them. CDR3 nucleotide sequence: TGTGCCAGCAGTTACCGGCGGGCCAACTATGGCTACACCTTC. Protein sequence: CASSYRRANYGYTF.

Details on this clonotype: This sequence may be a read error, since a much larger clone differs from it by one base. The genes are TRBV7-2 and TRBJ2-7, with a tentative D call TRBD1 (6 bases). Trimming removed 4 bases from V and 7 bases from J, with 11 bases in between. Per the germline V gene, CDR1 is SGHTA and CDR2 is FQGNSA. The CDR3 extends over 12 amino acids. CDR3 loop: CASSSQGLEQYF. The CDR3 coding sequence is TGTGCCAGCAGCTCCCAGGGGCTTGAGCAGTACTTC.

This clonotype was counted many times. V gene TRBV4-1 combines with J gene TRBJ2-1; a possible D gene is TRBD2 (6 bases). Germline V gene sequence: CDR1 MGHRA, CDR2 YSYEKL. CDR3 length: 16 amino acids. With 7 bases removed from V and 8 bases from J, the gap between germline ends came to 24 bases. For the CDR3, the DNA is TGCGCCAGCACCGACGTTTTTCACCGGGGGACCGATGAGCAGTTCTTC. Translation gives CASTDVFHRGTDEQFF.

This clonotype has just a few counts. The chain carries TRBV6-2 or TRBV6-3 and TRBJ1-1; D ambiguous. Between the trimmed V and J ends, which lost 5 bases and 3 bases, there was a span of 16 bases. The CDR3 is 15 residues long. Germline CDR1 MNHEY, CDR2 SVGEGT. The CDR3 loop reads CASSSPGPLDTEAFF. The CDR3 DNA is TGTGCCAGCAGTAGTCCCGGGCCCCTTGACACTGAAGCTTTCTTT.

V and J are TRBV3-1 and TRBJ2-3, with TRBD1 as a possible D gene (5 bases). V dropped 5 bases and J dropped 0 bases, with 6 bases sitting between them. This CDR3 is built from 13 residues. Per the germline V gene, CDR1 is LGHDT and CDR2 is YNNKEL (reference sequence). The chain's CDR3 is CASSAGSTDTQYF. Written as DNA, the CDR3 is TGTGCCAGCAGCGCAGGGAGCACAGATACGCAGTATTTT.

The CDR3 region is CSFRAAGQGNQPQHF. The CDR3 nucleotides read TGCAGCTTTCGGGCAGCGGGACAGGGGAATCAGCCCCAGCATTTT. The chain joins TRBV20-1 to TRBJ1-5; 10 bases map to TRBD1. This CDR3 is built from 15 residues. Germline V gene sequence: CDR1 DFQATT, CDR2 SNEGSKA (reference sequence).

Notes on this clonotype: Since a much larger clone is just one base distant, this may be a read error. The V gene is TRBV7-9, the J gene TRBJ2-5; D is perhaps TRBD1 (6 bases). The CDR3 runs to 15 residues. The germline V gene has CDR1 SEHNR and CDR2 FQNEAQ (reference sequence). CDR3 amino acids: CASSFGLQGFENQYF. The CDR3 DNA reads TGTGCCAGCAGCTTTGGATTACAGGGATTTGAGAACCAGTACTTC.

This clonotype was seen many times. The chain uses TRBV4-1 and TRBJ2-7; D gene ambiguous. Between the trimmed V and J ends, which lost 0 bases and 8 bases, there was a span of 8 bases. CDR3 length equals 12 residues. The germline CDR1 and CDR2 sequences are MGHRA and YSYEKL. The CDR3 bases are TGCGCCAGCAGCCAAGATTACGCCAAGCAGTACTTC. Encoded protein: CASSQDYAKQYF.

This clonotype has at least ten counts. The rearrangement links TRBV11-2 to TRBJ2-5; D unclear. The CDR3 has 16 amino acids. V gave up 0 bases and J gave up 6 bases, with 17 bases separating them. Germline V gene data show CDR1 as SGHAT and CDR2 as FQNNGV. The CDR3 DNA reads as TGTGCCAGCAGCTTAGACCCCACCATCGGTGGGAAGACCCAGTACTTC. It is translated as CASSLDPTIGGKTQYF.